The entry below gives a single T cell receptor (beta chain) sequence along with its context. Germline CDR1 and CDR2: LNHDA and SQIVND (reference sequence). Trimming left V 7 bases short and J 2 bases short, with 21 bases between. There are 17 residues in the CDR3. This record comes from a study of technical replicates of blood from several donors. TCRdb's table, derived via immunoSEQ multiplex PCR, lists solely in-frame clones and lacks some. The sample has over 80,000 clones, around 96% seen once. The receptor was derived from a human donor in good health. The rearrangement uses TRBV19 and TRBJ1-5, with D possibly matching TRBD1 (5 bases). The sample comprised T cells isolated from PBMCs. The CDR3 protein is CASTMQEGVDGNQPQHF. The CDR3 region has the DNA TGTGCCAGTACTATGCAAGAAGGGGTCGATGGCAATCAGCCCCAGCATTTT.